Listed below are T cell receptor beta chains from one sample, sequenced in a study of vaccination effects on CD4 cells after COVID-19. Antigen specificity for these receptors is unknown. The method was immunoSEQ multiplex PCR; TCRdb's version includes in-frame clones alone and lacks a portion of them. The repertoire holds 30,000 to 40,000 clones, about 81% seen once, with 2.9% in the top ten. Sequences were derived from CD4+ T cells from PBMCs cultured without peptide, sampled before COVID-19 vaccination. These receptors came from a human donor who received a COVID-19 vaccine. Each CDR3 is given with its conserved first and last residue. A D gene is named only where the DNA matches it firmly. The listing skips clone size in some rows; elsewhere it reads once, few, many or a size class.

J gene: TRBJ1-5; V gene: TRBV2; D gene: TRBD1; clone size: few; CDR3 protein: CASRSGGGNRQPQHF; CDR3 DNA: TGTGCCAGCAGATCAGGGGGAGGGAATCGACAGCCCCAGCATTTT
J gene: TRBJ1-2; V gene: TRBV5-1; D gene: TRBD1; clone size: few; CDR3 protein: CASSFRPGQGALGYTF; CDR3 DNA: TGCGCCAGCAGCTTTCGACCGGGACAGGGGGCGCTTGGCTACACCTTC
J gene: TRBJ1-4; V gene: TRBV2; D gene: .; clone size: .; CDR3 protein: CASSRDREKLFF; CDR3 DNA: TGTGCCAGCAGTCGGGACCGTGAAAAACTGTTTTTT
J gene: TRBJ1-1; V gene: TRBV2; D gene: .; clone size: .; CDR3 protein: CASSATLGKSEAFF; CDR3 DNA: TGTGCCAGCAGTGCGACGCTTGGAAAGAGTGAAGCTTTCTTT
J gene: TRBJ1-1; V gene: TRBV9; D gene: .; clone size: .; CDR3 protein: CASSAAGNTEAFF; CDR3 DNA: TGTGCCAGCAGCGCGGCCGGGAACACTGAAGCTTTCTTT
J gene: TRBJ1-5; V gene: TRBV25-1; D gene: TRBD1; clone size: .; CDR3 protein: CASSAEGQGYDNQPQHF; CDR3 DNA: TGTGCCAGCAGTGCAGAGGGACAGGGGTATGACAATCAGCCCCAGCATTTT
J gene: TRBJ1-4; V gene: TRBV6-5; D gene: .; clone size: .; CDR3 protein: CASSNGGDKEKLFF; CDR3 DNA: TGTGCCAGCAGTAATGGGGGGGATAAGGAAAAACTGTTTTTT
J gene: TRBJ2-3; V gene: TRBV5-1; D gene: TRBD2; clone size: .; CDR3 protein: CASKHSGEVDTQYF; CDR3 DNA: TGCGCCAGCAAGCACAGCGGGGAGGTAGATACGCAGTATTTT
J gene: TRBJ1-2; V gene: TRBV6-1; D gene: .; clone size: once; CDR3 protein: CASSEALLANYGYTF; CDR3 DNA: TGTGCCAGCAGTGAAGCTCTCTTAGCTAACTATGGCTACACCTTC
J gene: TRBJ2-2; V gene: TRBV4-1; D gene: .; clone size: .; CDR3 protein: CASSQPLVWYTGELFF; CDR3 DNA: TGCGCCAGCAGCCAACCGCTCGTGTGGTACACCGGGGAGCTGTTTTTT
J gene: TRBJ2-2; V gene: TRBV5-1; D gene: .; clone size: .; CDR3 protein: CASSSGGPNTGELFF; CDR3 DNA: TGCGCCAGCAGCTCAGGGGGGCCGAACACCGGGGAGCTGTTTTTT
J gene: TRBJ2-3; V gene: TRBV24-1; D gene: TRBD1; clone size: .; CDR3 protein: CATSDLRTGSADTQYF; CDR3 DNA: TGTGCCACCAGTGACCTACGGACAGGGAGCGCAGATACGCAGTATTTT
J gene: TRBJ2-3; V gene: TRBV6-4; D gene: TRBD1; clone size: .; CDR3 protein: CASSEQGLDTQYF; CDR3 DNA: TGTGCCAGCAGCGAACAGGGGTTGGATACGCAGTATTTT
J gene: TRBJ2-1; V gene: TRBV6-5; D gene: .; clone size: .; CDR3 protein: CASRATGSSYNEQFF; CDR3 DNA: TGTGCCAGCAGGGCGACGGGGTCCTCCTACAATGAGCAGTTCTTC
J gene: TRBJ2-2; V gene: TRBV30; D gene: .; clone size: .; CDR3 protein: CAWNRDTGELFF; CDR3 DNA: TGTGCCTGGAACAGGGACACCGGGGAGCTGTTTTTT
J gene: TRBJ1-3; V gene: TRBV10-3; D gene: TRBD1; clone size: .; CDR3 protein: CAISGDRGVNTIYF; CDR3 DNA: TGTGCCATCAGTGGGGACAGAGGCGTCAACACCATATATTTT
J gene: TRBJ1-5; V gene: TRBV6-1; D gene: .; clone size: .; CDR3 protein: CASTSGGRGNQPQHF; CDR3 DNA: TGTGCCAGCACCTCCGGGGGCCGGGGCAATCAGCCCCAGCATTTT
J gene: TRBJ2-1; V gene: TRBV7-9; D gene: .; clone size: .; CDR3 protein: CASSLVVQYDENEQFF; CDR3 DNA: TGTGCCAGCAGCTTAGTAGTACAGTACGACGAGAATGAGCAGTTCTTC
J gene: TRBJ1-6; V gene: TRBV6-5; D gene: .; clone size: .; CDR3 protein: CASRPSSYNSPLHF; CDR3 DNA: TGTGCCAGCAGACCGAGCTCCTATAATTCACCCCTCCACTTT
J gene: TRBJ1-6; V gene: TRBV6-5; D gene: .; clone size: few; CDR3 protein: CASSYSLSGGNSPLHF; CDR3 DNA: TGTGCCAGCAGTTATTCTCTTTCCGGGGGGAATTCACCCCTCCACTTT
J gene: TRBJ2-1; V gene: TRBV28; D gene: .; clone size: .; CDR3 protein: CASSRRFNEQFF; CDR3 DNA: TGTGCCAGCAGTCGCCGTTTTAATGAGCAGTTCTTC
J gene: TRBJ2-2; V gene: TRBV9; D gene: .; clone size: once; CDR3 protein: CASSVDETTYTGELFF; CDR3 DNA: TGTGCCAGCAGCGTAGATGAGACTACCTACACCGGGGAGCTGTTTTTT
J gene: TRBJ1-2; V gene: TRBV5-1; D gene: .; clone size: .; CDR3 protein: CASSLVLGMRYTF; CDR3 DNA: TGCGCCAGCAGCTTGGTTTTAGGTATGCGCTACACCTTC
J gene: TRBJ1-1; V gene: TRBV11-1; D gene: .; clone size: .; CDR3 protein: CASSPSGPALTEAFF; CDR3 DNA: TGTGCCAGCAGCCCGAGCGGGCCTGCTTTGACTGAAGCTTTCTTT
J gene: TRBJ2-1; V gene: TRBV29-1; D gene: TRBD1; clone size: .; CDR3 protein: CSVDRTGGRVEQFF; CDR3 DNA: TGCAGCGTTGACCGGACAGGGGGTCGAGTGGAGCAGTTCTTC
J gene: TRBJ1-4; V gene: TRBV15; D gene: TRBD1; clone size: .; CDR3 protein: CATSPDRPGEKLFF; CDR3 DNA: TGTGCCACCAGCCCGGACAGGCCCGGGGAAAAACTGTTTTTT
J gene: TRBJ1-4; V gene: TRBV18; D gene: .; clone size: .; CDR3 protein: CASSPDRLNEKLFF; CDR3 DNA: TGTGCCAGCTCACCGGACAGATTAAATGAAAAACTGTTTTTT
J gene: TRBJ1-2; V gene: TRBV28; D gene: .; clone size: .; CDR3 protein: CASKSGRENGYTF; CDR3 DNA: TGTGCCAGTAAGAGCGGCAGGGAAAACGGCTACACCTTC
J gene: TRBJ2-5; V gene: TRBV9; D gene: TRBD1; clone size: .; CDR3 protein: CASSVGITGTAQETQYF; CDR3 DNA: TGTGCCAGCAGCGTAGGAATCACCGGGACAGCTCAAGAGACCCAGTACTTC
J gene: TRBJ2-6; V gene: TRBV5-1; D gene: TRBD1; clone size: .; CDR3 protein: CASSSRTGNSGANVLTF; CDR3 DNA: TGCGCCAGCAGCTCCCGGACAGGGAACTCTGGGGCCAACGTCCTGACTTTC
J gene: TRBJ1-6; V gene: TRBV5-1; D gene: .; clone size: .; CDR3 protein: CASSLLGRGTTPLHF; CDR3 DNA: TGCGCCAGCAGCTTGCTAGGCAGGGGCACAACACCCCTCCACTTT
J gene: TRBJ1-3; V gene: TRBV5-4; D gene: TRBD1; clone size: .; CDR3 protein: CASSFRSGTGGNTIYF; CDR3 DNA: TGTGCCAGCAGCTTTCGGTCCGGGACAGGGGGAAACACCATATATTTT
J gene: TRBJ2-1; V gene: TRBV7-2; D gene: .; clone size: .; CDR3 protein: CASSLVDGNEQFF; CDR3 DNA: TGTGCCAGCAGCTTAGTTGACGGCAATGAGCAGTTCTTC
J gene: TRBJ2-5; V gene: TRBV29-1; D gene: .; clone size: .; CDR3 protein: CSVEGAGETQYF; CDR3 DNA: TGCAGCGTGGAGGGGGCTGGCGAGACCCAGTACTTC
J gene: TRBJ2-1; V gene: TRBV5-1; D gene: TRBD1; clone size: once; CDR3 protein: CASSSDREGNEQFF; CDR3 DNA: TGCGCCAGCAGTTCGGACAGGGAAGGCAATGAGCAGTTCTTC
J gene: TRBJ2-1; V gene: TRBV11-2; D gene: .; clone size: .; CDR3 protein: CASSSAPLNEQFF; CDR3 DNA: TGTGCCAGCAGCTCCGCCCCGCTCAATGAGCAGTTCTTC
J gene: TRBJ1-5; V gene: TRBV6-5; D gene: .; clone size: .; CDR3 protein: CASSYSGTSGQPQHF; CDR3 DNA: TGTGCCAGCAGTTACTCCGGGACGTCAGGACAGCCCCAGCATTTT
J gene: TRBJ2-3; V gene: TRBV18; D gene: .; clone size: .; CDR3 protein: CASSDRITDTQYF; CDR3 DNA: TGTGCCAGCTCCGACAGAATCACAGATACGCAGTATTTT
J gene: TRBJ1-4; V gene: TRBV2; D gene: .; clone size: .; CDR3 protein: CASSVRQLNEKLFF; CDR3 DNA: TGTGCCAGCAGTGTTCGGCAGCTTAATGAAAAACTGTTTTTT
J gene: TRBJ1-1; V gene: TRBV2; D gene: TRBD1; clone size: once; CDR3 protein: CASRGTGNTEAFF; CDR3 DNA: TGTGCCAGCAGGGGGACAGGGAACACTGAAGCTTTCTTT
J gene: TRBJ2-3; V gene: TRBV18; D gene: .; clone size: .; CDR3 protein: CASSPLTGRGSTDTQYF; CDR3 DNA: TGTGCCAGCTCACCACTGACAGGGAGGGGGAGTACAGATACGCAGTATTTT
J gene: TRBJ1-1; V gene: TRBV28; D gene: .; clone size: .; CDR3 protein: CASSSPYKNTEAFF; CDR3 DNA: TGTGCCAGCAGTTCACCTTACAAGAACACTGAAGCTTTCTTT
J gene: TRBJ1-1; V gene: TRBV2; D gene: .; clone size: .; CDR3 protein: CASSKQGPGAFF; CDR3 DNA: TGTGCCAGCAGTAAACAGGGCCCCGGGGCTTTCTTT
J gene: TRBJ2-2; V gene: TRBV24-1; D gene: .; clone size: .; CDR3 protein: CATRRGGELFF; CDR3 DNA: TGTGCCACCCGGCGGGGCGGGGAGCTGTTTTTT
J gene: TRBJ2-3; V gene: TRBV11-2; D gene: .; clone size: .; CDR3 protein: CASSRGMRDTQYF; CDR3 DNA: TGTGCCAGCAGCCGAGGAATGCGAGATACGCAGTATTTT
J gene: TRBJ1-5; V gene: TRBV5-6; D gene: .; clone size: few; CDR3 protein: CASSSEGNQPQHF; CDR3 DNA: TGTGCCAGCAGCTCCGAAGGGAATCAGCCCCAGCATTTT
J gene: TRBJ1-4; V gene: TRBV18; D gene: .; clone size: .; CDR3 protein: CASSPARERANEKLFF; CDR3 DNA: TGTGCCAGCTCACCGGCCCGGGAAAGGGCTAATGAAAAACTGTTTTTT
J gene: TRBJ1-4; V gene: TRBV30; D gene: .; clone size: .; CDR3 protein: CAWSYGGNEKLFF; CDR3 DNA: TGTGCCTGGAGTTACGGGGGGAATGAAAAACTGTTTTTT
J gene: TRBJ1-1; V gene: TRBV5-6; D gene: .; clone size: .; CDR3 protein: CASSLGATGMGTEAFF; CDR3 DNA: TGTGCCAGCAGCTTGGGGGCTACGGGAATGGGCACTGAAGCTTTCTTT
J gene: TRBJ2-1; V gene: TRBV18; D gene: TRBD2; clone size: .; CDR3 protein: CASSPVSGGFSSYNEQFF; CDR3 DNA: TGTGCCAGCTCACCAGTTAGCGGGGGGTTTTCCTCCTACAATGAGCAGTTCTTC
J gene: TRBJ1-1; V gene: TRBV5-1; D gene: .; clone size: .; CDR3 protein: CASSLDYGPTEAFF; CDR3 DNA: TGCGCCAGCAGCTTGGATTATGGGCCAACTGAAGCTTTCTTT